Shown below are 28 T cell receptor beta chains from a single sample sequenced in a study of cytomegalovirus exposure and HLA in healthy donors. The primer mix had 60 Vbeta and 13 Jbeta primers. Produced via immunoSEQ multiplex PCR; TCRdb's table is partial and in-frame only. The profile shows 150,000 to 200,000 clones, roughly 9.4% of them singletons. The sample comprised PBMCs. Source of these receptors: a woman aged 25 to 39 in good health and CMV-seropositive.

This clone has just a few counts. V is TRBV7-2 and J is TRBJ1-4; TRBD1 matches 9 bases. The germline V gene has CDR1 SGHTA and CDR2 FQGNSA. Germline trimming cut 5 bases from V and 4 bases from J; bases unmatched to any gene: 8. CDR3 length: 16 amino acids. The CDR3 here is CASSVGTGRFNEKLFF. The CDR3 DNA follows: TGTGCCAGCAGCGTGGGGACAGGGAGATTTAATGAAAAACTGTTTTTT. Using reference TRBV7-2 and TRBJ1-4 for the parts outside the CDR3, the full variable domain is GAGVSQSPSNKVTEKGKDVELRCDPISGHTALYWYRQSLGQGLEFLIYFQGNSAPDKSGLPSDRFSAERTGGSVSTLTIQRTQQEDSAVYLCASSVGTGRFNEKLFFGSGTQLSVL.

This chain links TRBV5-4 with TRBJ1-2; no definite D call. Germline V gives CDR1 SGHNT, CDR2 YYREEE (reference sequence). The V gene lost 2 bases and the J gene lost 2 bases, with 19 bases spanning the gap. The CDR3 contains 17 residues. CDR3 in amino acids: CASSFRGRGSPNYGYTF. The CDR3 DNA sequence: TGTGCCAGCAGCTTTCGGGGTCGGGGATCCCCCAACTATGGCTACACCTTC.

This clone has only a few counts. The chain carries TRBV10-1 and TRBJ2-1; 11 bases align to TRBD2. After removal of 5 bases from V and 6 bases from J, the junction contained 6 bases not matched to a gene. The CDR3 loop spans 15 amino acids. Germline CDR1 and CDR2: WNHNN and SYGVQD (reference sequence). This CDR3 reads CASSISGRVPNEQFF. The CDR3 nucleotides read TGCGCCAGCAGTATTAGCGGGAGGGTCCCCAATGAGCAGTTCTTC.

This clone was detected a few times. This chain joins TRBV2 and TRBJ1-2; the D gene is possibly TRBD1 (6 bases). From germline, CDR1 is SNHLY and CDR2 FYNNEI. Trimming removed 5 bases at V and 6 bases at J, with 16 bases between. This CDR3 comprises 14 residues. This chain's CDR3 is CASSSGEGPNGYTF. CDR3 DNA: TGTGCCAGCAGTTCAGGGGAGGGACCAAATGGCTACACCTTC.

This chain connects TRBV11-2 to TRBJ2-1, with 10 nucleotides matching TRBD1. Trimming took 1 base from V and 10 from J; bases not matched to a gene: 4. Germline assignment: CDR1 SGHAT and CDR2 FQNNGV. The CDR3 totals 14 residues. CDR3 DNA: TGTGCCAGCAGCTTAGGGACAGGGGGTACGGAGCAGTTCTTC. This sequence encodes CASSLGTGGTEQFF.

The table lists this clone with a few counts. The J gene is TRBJ1-2, the V gene TRBV4-1, with 8 bases aligning to TRBD1. The CDR3 extends over 16 amino acids. Germline CDR1 is MGHRA and CDR2 is YSYEKL. Germline trimming cut 4 bases from V and 2 bases from J; bases unmatched to any gene: 9. The CDR3 DNA sequence: TGCGCCAGCAGCCGAGTAGGGACAGGCGACAACTATGGCTACACCTTC. As protein: CASSRVGTGDNYGYTF.

This clone came up a few times. The chain is built from TRBV4-1 and TRBJ1-1; D remains ambiguous. The CDR3 extends over 15 amino acids. Germline CDR1 reads MGHRA; CDR2 reads YSYEKL. V lost 4 bases, J lost 0 bases, and 12 bases lay in between. CDR3 protein: CASSLENTLNTEAFF. CDR3 bases: TGCGCCAGCAGCCTGGAGAACACCTTGAACACTGAAGCTTTCTTT.

This clone has just a few counts. The V call is TRBV5-1, the J call TRBJ1-5, with 10 bases identical to TRBD1. The J segment lost 7 bases and the V segment lost 3 bases, leaving 7 bases of the junction unmatched. In germline, CDR1 is SGHRS, CDR2 YFSETQ. This CDR3 region has 15 residues. CDR3 nucleotides: TGCGCCAGCAGCTCGACAGGGGGCGAAGGGCAGCCCCAGCATTTT. Translating it yields CASSSTGGEGQPQHF. Filled out from reference TRBV5-1 and TRBJ1-5, the complete variable domain reads KAGVTQTPRYLIKTRGQQVTLSCSPISGHRSVSWYQQTPGQGLQFLFEYFSETQRNKGNFPGRFSGRQFSNSRSEMNVSTLELGDSALYLCASSSTGGEGQPQHFGDGTRLSIL.

This sequence joins TRBV4-2 and TRBJ1-2, with a tentative D call TRBD1 (5 bases). This CDR3 has 13 amino acids. Trimming removed 1 base from V and 8 bases from J, with 11 bases in between. Germline V lookup: CDR1 LGHNA, CDR2 YNFKEQ. The CDR3 is CASSQVGAYGYTF. The DNA for the CDR3 is TGTGCCAGCAGCCAAGTAGGGGCGTACGGCTACACCTTC.

This clone has only a few counts. The V call is TRBV20-1, the J call TRBJ2-3, with unresolved D. Per germline, CDR1 DFQATT and CDR2 SNEGSKA (reference sequence). Deletions cut 8 bases from V and 6 bases from J, with 9 bases between. The CDR3 runs 10 residues. The CDR3 DNA is TGCAGTCTTTGGGCCGATACGCAGTATTTT. It is translated as CSLWADTQYF.

J is TRBJ2-7 and V is TRBV7-9; D remains unclear. The CDR3 loop spans 13 amino acids. Germline lookup yields CDR1 SEHNR and CDR2 FQNEAQ (reference sequence). Trimming shortened V by 3 bases and J by 5 bases, and 11 bases separated the two germline ends. CDR3 sequence (DNA): TGTGCCAGCAGCTTTTTCTCCGCGGACGAGCAGTACTTC. Its translation: CASSFFSADEQYF.

This clone was detected a few times. The gene calls are TRBV7-7 and TRBJ2-7; TRBD1 is a possible D gene (6 bases). CDR3 length: 13 amino acids. Germline loops: CDR1 SSHAT, CDR2 FNYEAQ (reference sequence). Deletions cut 5 bases from V and 5 bases from J, with 13 bases between. The CDR3 loop reads CASSQTGMDEQYF. The CDR3, as DNA: TGTGCCAGCAGCCAAACAGGGATGGACGAGCAGTACTTC.

J is TRBJ2-7 and V is TRBV19, with 8 bases aligning to TRBD1. The germline V gene has CDR1 LNHDA and CDR2 SQIVND (reference sequence). The V and J ends lost 5 bases and 3 bases, in that order; junction bases with no gene match: 21. This CDR3 is 19 amino acids long. The CDR3 DNA sequence: TGTGCCAGTAGTCGGATTCTTACAGGGGGTTCGGGTTTAATCTACGAGCAGTACTTC. It encodes CASSRILTGGSGLIYEQYF.

Only a few counts were recorded for this clone. The sample has other DNA sequences that encode this CDR3 too. This rearrangement joins TRBV5-1 to TRBJ2-7, with 8 nucleotides matching TRBD2. The trim removed 4 bases at V and 2 bases at J, leaving 2 bases unmatched. The CDR3 has 13 residues. Germline loops: CDR1 SGHRS, CDR2 YFSETQ. The CDR3 DNA is TGCGCCAGCAGCCCGGGGGGGGCCTACGAGCAGTACTTC. It translates to CASSPGGAYEQYF.

This clone was picked up a small number of times. The chain carries TRBV7-2 and TRBJ2-4; TRBD2 aligns across 9 bases. CDR1 is SGHTA, CDR2 FQGNSA, per germline. J was trimmed by 7 bases and V by 3 bases; bases with no gene match: 4. This CDR3 is built from 14 residues. CDR3 DNA: TGTGCCAGCAGCTTCGGGACTAGCAATAACATTCAGTACTTC. The encoded protein is CASSFGTSNNIQYF.

This clone was seen more than once but under ten times. J is TRBJ1-2 and V is TRBV9; 9 positions agree with TRBD1. This CDR3 contains 15 residues. Germline V gene data show CDR1 as SGDLS and CDR2 as YYNGEE. J gave up 2 bases and V 2 bases, and 4 bases lay outside the gene matches. CDR3 DNA: TGTGCCAGCAGCGTTGGGGACAGGGACAACTATGGCTACACCTTC. Protein sequence: CASSVGDRDNYGYTF. Drawing the rest from reference TRBV9 and TRBJ1-2, the complete variable domain is DSGVTQTPKHLITATGQRVTLRCSPRSGDLSVYWYQQSLDQGLQFLIQYYNGEERAKGNILERFSAQQFPDLHSELNLSSLELGDSALYFCASSVGDRDNYGYTFGSGTRLTVV.

This clone was seen more than once but under ten times. The genes are TRBV10-3 and TRBJ2-7; 14 nucleotides match TRBD2. Germline values: CDR1 ENHRY, CDR2 SYGVKD. V lost 2 bases to trimming and J lost 8 bases; unmatched junction nucleotides: 2. This CDR3 spans 14 amino acids. The DNA for the CDR3 is TGTGCCATCAGTGAGGGACTAGCGGGAGGTAAGCAGTACTTC. This encodes CAISEGLAGGKQYF.

The chain couples TRBV27 to TRBJ2-5; D is perhaps TRBD1 (6 bases). The J call may not be correct, given that the DNA end is closer to TRBJ2-7. Germline V CDR1 and CDR2: MNHEY, SMNVEV (reference sequence). The CDR3 runs 13 residues. CDR3 nucleotides: TGTGCCAGCAGTTCCCCAGGGGCCTACGAGCAGTACTTC. Its protein is CASSSPGAYEQYF.

The J gene is TRBJ2-4, the V gene TRBV30; TRBD1 matches at 7 bases. Looked up from germline, CDR1 is GTSNPN and CDR2 is SVGIG (reference sequence). V lost 6 bases to trimming and J lost 13 bases; unmatched junction nucleotides: 9. This CDR3 is 11 amino acids long. CDR3 region: CACAQGDVQYF. The DNA of the CDR3 is TGTGCCTGTGCCCAGGGGGACGTACAGTACTTC.

The CDR3 DNA reads TGTGCCAGCAGCCCAGGGACAGGGAACTCCTACGAGCAGTACTTC. Protein sequence: CASSPGTGNSYEQYF. J is TRBJ2-7 and V is TRBV13, with 9 bases identical to TRBD1. The trim removed 5 bases at V and 0 bases at J, leaving 5 bases unmatched. Germline loops: CDR1 PRHDT, CDR2 FYEKMQ (reference sequence). The CDR3 extends over 15 amino acids. Looking up the rest from reference TRBV13 and TRBJ2-7 gives the full variable domain: AAGVIQSPRHLIKEKRETATLKCYPIPRHDTVYWYQQGPGQDPQFLISFYEKMQSDKGSIPDRFSAQQFSDYHSELNMSSLELGDSALYFCASSPGTGNSYEQYFGPGTRLTVT.

This clone was seen a few times. This sequence joins TRBV27 and TRBJ2-1; 7 nucleotides agree with TRBD2. Germline CDR1 and CDR2: MNHEY and SMNVEV (reference sequence). Trimming cost V 7 bases and J 1 base; bases outside gene matches: 16. CDR3 length: 18 residues. This CDR3 reads CASNLGWTAGASYNEQFF. CDR3 DNA sequence: TGTGCCAGCAATTTGGGTTGGACGGCGGGAGCATCCTACAATGAGCAGTTCTTC.

The chain joins TRBV7-8 to TRBJ2-7; no reliable D call. The CDR3 extends over 12 amino acids. The V end was cut by 0 bases, the J end by 9 bases, with 9 bases between. Germline V lookup: CDR1 SGHVS, CDR2 FQNEAQ. CDR3: CASSLARSLQYF. The CDR3 bases are TGTGCCAGCAGCTTAGCGCGTAGTCTGCAGTACTTC. Full variable domain (missing parts from reference TRBV7-8 and TRBJ2-7): GAGVSQSPRYKVAKRGQDVALRCDPISGHVSLFWYQQALGQGPEFLTYFQNEAQLDKSGLPSDRFFAERPEGSVSTLKIQRTQQEDSAVYLCASSLARSLQYFGPGTRLTVT.

This clone was observed a handful of times. This chain joins TRBV2 and TRBJ2-3; 11 bases agree with TRBD2. CDR1 and CDR2 (germline): SNHLY, FYNNEI. CDR3 length: 17 amino acids. V lost 7 bases and J lost 4; bases outside the gene matches: 13. The CDR3 DNA sequence: TGTGCCAGCACACCCTTAGCGGGAGGGCCTTCCGCAGATACGCAGTATTTT. Translation: CASTPLAGGPSADTQYF.

This clone was seen more than once but under ten times. V gene TRBV2 combines with J gene TRBJ1-4; 12 nucleotides match TRBD1. The junction had 9 bases not matched to a gene; V was cut back by 5 bases and J by 8 bases. This CDR3 contains 16 residues. Germline V gene data show CDR1 as SNHLY and CDR2 as FYNNEI. The CDR3 DNA follows: TGTGCCAGCAGTTCTGGGACAGGGGGCGAATTAGAAAAACTGTTTTTT. It translates to CASSSGTGGELEKLFF.

This clone appeared a few times. This rearrangement joins TRBV19 to TRBJ2-2; TRBD2 agrees at 9 bases. The CDR3 is 18 amino acids. Germline CDR1 is LNHDA and CDR2 is SQIVND (reference sequence). J was trimmed by 6 bases and V by 6 bases; bases with no gene match: 17. CDR3 sequence (DNA): TGTGCCAGTAGAAACCGTGTCCCGGGACTAGCTAAAGCCGGGGAGCTGTTTTTT. Translating gives CASRNRVPGLAKAGELFF.

In its sample, this clone was seen a few times. The rearrangement links TRBV6-6 to TRBJ2-2, with 8 nucleotides matching TRBD1. Germline CDR1 and CDR2: MNHNY and SVGAGI (reference sequence). V gave up 7 bases and J gave up 5 bases; unmatched junction bases: 6. This CDR3 comprises 14 residues. The CDR3 region is CASIGQGWTGELFF. The CDR3 nucleotides read TGTGCCAGCATCGGACAGGGTTGGACCGGGGAGCTGTTTTTT.

The rearrangement links TRBV6-5 to TRBJ1-3; 8 bases match TRBD1. Germline V lookup: CDR1 MNHEY, CDR2 SVGAGI. The CDR3 runs 14 residues. The junction had 6 bases not matched to a gene; V was cut back by 7 bases and J by 4 bases. The CDR3 nucleotides read TGTGCCAGCAAGCAGGGGGCGCGGGGAAACACCATATATTTT. Residues: CASKQGARGNTIYF.

Regarding this clone: This clone may be a read error of a much larger clone one base away. At the DNA level, this CDR3 is encoded by other sequences in the same sample as well. The chain carries TRBV5-4 and TRBJ2-5; D perhaps matches TRBD2 (6 bases). Germline loops: CDR1 SGHNT, CDR2 YYREEE (reference sequence). This CDR3 region has 15 residues. The V end was cut by 4 bases, the J end by 5 bases, with 18 bases between. The CDR3 DNA sequence: TGTGCCAGCAGCCTGGGGGGAGCGAGTATGGAGACCCAGTACTTC. This gives the protein CASSLGGASMETQYF.